Below, one TCR beta chain is given with its context. This clone has a single count. There is no known antigen for this receptor. Per-base qualities were not stored, and no clone one base away is much larger. TCRbeta CDR3 regions were amplified from genomic DNA by means of the immunoSEQ Assay, a bias-controlled multiplex PCR. As for how the authors treated the data: Within the assay, amplification of reference gene primers was used to estimate how many nucleated cells each sample contained. Sequence reads were collapsed and filtered to measure the absolute abundance of every unique TCRbeta CDR3 rearrangement. Productive Simpson clonality was computed per sample as the square root of Simpson's diversity index over productive rearrangements. As stored in TCRdb, this immuneACCESS dataset retains in-frame rearrangements with V and J assigned. A fraction of the clones does not appear; measured against another copy, unresolved V genes explain less than half of the discrepancy, and the remainder lacks a known reason. D and trimming come from the DNA, and the V and J calls and clone size come from that table. Recorded for this sample are approximately 94,000 clones; approximately 90% of them occurred a single time. The ten largest clones capture just under 4% of the sample.

Collaborating institutions collected whole blood in K2EDTA tubes following their own protocols. For TCRbeta analysis, collaborators shipped samples as frozen whole blood, isolated PBMCs, or DNA extracted from either of those sample types. This sample was taken from a study of blood T cell repertoires in COVID-19 (dated by TCRdb to about 2020). Some background on the complete study: The collaborator samples originated in the United States, Italy and Spain and spanned the acute and convalescent phases of COVID-19. The prospective study material was composed of cDNA or gDNA derived from T cells, B-cell-depleted T cells, or PBMCs. Subjects who had been exposed to COVID-19, were actively infected with it, or had recovered from it provided the deeply sampled blood TCRbeta repertoires that made up the dataset. The repertoires were released in a freely available public database intended as a resource for research on the immune response to SARS-CoV-2. Samples came from the ongoing ImmuneRACE study (first 160 participants) plus 1,254 subjects from 6 global collaborators. The sample metadata nearly always contained a de-identified subject ID, COVID-19 status, age in years and sex. Where available, HLA class I and class II types were obtained from metadata supplied by the sample provider rather than from assay-based typing.

Broader findings and caveats from the paper: How much clinical and demographic metadata was included differed by source and by participant, and the metadata was provided uncurated.

What was sequenced was peripheral blood. The source is a woman aged 45-65 years in a cohort sampled during active COVID-19.

The sequenced DNA: TGTGCCAGCTCACCAACGGACAGGGACTATGGCTACACCTTC. Protein translation: CASSPTDRDYGYTF. The rearranged chain carries TRBV18 and TRBJ1-2, with 8 junctional bases fitting TRBD1. CDR1 and CDR2, looked up from the germline V gene, are KGHSH and LQKENI. Ends trimmed: V by 2 bases, J by 3 bases; bases unmatched to a gene: 2. Inclusive of the bounding cysteine and phenylalanine, the CDR3 is 14 residues long. Only CDR3 DNA remains: 42 bases, in frame from the first base. Joined to the reference TRBV18 and TRBJ1-2 proteins, this CDR3 gives the full variable domain: NAGVMQNPRHLVRRRGQEARLRCSPMKGHSHVYWYRQLPEEGLKFMVYLQKENIIDESGMPKERFSAEFPKEGPSILRIQQVVRGDSAAYFCASSPTDRDYGYTFGSGTRLTVV.